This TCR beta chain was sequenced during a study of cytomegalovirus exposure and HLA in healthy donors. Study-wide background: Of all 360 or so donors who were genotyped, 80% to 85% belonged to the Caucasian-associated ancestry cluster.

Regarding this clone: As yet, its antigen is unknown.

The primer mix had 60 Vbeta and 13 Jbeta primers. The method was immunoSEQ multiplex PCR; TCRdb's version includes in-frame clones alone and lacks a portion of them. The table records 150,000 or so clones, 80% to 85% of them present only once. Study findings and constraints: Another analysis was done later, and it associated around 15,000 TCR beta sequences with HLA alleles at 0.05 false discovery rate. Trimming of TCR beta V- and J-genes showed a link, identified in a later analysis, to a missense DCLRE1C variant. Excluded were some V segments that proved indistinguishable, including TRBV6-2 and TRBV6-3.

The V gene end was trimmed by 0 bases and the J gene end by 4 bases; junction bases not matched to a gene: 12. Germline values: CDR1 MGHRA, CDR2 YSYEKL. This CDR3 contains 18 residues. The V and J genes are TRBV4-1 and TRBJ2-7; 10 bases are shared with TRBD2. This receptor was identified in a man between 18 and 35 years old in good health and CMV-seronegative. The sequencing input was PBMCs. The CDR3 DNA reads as TGCGCCAGCAGCCAAGACTCCATATTCCCTAGCGGGAGTTACGAGCAGTACTTC. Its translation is CASSQDSIFPSGSYEQYF.